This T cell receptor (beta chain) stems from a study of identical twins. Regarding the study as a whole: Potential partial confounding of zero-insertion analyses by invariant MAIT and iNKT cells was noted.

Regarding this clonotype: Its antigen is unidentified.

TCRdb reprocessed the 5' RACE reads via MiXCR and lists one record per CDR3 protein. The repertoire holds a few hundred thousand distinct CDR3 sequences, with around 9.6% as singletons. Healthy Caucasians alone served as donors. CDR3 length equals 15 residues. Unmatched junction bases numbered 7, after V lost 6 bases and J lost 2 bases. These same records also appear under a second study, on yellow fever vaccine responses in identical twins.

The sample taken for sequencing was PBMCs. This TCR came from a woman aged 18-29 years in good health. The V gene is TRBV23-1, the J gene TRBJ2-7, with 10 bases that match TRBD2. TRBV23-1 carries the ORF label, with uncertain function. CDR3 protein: CASRRTAGGPYEQYF. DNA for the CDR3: TGCGCCAGCAGGCGGACAGCGGGAGGGCCCTACGAGCAGTACTTC.